This TCR beta chain appears in the sequencing data of a study of cytomegalovirus exposure and HLA in healthy donors (dated by TCRdb to the late 2010s). Study-wide context: The 670 or so repertoires of the first cohort and the roughly 120 validation repertoires were produced on the same platform, according to a later analysis. High-throughput TCR immunosequencing, statistical association of individual TCRs with disease status, and machine learning were combined to predict cytomegalovirus infection status. The study was designed to test whether signatures of past pathogen exposure could be identified by cataloging public T cell receptors. Along with the approximately 650-subject first cohort, a separate validation cohort of over 90 different subjects was used.

The investigation overall reported the following: Most TCR sequences were observed very rarely across donors, whereas some public TCRs were present in many individuals. It was suggested by the authors that the approach could potentially be generalized to other disease states and immunological phenotypes. A later analysis found that TCRs clustered in the first cohort also tended to co-occur in the 95 to 150 validation repertoires, with approximately 95% of cluster scores above 0. The classifier was reported to diagnose cytomegalovirus status with high specificity and sensitivity in both the original cohort and the validation cohort. A later analysis had no HLA typing for the validation cohort, so co-occurrence there was scored across all 130 or so repertoires. A few of the identified cytomegalovirus-associated TCR beta chains were confirmed in vitro to be specific for cytomegalovirus antigens. In the study, approximately 160 TCR beta chains were listed as associated with cytomegalovirus.

With respect to this clone: Its binding antigen is unknown. Base quality data are lacking; no much larger clone is found one base away.

The donors were included in the validation cohort of over a hundred subjects, a group kept apart from the approximately 690-subject first cohort. Library generation was performed with the immunoSEQ multiplex PCR assay. Concerning the study's data processing: A statistical classification framework was developed to diagnose cytomegalovirus status using the catalog of TCR beta chain sequences. TCRdb took this table from immuneACCESS and kept in-frame rearrangements with V and J called. Such tables lack part of the clones; where checked against another copy, unresolved V genes explain under half of the gap, and the rest is unexplained. The DNA was the basis for D and trimming; V, J and clone size are from that table. In all, the sample holds under 400,000 clones, and approximately 91% of those were seen once. Over 0.9% of the sample is in the top ten clones. For CDR1 and CDR2, the germline V gene lists SGHVS and FNYEAQ. From the cysteine up to the phenylalanine, the CDR3 has a length of 18 residues. This entry keeps only the CDR3 DNA: 54 bases, framed from base 1. For this chain, trimming is 5 bases at the V end and 4 bases at the J end, and the number of junction bases without a gene match is 12.

The specimen sequenced was PBMCs. This chain is built from TRBV7-6 and TRBJ2-3, with 13 middle bases fitting TRBD2. The receptor's source is a young man in good health and CMV-seronegative. The CDR3 corresponds to CASSKGLAGPSHSDTQYF. The nucleotide sequence reads TGTGCCAGCAGCAAGGGACTAGCGGGGCCTTCACACTCAGATACGCAGTATTTT.